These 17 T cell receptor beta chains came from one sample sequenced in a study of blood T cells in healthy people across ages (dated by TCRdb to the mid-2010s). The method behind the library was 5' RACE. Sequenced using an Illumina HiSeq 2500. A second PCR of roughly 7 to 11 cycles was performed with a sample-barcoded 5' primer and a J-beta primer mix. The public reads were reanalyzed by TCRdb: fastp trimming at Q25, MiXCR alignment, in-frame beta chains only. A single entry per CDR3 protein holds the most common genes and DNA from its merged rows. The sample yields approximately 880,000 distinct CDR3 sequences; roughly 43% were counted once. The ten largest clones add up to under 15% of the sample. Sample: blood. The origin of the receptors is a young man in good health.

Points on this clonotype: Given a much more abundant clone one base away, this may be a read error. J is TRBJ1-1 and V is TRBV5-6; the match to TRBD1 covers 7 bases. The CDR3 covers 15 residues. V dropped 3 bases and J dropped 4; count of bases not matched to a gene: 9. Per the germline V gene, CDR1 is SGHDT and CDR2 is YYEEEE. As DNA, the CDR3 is TGTGCCAGCAGCTCAGCACAGGGGAGTCCCACTGAAGCTTTCTTT. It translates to CASSSAQGSPTEAFF.

CDR3 residues: CASSQDKTGSTDTQYF. CDR3 DNA sequence: TGCGCCAGCAGCCAAGATAAGACAGGGTCCACAGATACGCAGTATTTT. The chain has TRBV4-1 and TRBJ2-3; 7 bases align to TRBD1. Germline V gene data show CDR1 as MGHRA and CDR2 as YSYEKL. The CDR3 has 16 residues. The J segment lost 2 bases and the V segment lost 0 bases, leaving 5 bases of the junction unmatched.

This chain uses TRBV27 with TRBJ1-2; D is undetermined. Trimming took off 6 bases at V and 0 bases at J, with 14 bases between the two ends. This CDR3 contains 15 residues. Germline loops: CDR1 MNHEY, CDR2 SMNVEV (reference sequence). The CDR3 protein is CASSLMAGANYGYTF. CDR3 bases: TGTGCCAGCAGCTTAATGGCAGGAGCTAACTATGGCTACACCTTC.

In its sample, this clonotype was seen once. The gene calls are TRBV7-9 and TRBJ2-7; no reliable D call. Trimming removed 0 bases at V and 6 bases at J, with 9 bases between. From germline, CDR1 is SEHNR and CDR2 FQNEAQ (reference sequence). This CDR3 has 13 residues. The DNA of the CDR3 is TGTGCCAGCAGCTTAGCGATGGCCCGCGAGCAGTACTTC. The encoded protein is CASSLAMAREQYF.

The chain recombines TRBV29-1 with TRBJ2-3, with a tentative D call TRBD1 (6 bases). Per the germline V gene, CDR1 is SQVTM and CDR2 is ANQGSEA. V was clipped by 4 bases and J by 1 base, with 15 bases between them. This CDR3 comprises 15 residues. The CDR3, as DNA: TGCAGCGTTGCTACAGGGCTATTGGGCACAGATACGCAGTATTTT. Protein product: CSVATGLLGTDTQYF.

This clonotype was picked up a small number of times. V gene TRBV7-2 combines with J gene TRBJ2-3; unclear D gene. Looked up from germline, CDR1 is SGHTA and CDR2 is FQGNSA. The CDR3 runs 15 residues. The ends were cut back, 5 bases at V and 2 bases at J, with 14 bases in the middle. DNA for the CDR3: TGTGCCAGCAGCCTCCTGTACGGCTACACAGATACGCAGTATTTT. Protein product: CASSLLYGYTDTQYF.

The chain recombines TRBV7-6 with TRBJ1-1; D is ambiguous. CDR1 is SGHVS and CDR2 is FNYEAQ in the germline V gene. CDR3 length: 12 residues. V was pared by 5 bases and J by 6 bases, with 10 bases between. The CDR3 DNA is TGTGCCAGCAGCCCGGCCGAATCTGAAGCTTTCTTT. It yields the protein CASSPAESEAFF.

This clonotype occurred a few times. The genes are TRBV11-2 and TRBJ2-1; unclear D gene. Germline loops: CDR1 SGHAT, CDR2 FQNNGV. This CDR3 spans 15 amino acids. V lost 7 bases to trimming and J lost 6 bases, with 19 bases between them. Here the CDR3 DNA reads TGTGCCAGCAACCATTGGGTGTTCTCGATCAATGAGCAGTTCTTC. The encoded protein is CASNHWVFSINEQFF.

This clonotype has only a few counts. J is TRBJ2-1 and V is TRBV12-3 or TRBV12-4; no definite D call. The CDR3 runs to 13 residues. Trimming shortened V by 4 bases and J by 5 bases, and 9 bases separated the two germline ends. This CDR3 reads CASSSGWDNEQFF. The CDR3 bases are TGTGCCAGCAGTTCCGGCTGGGACAATGAGCAGTTCTTC.

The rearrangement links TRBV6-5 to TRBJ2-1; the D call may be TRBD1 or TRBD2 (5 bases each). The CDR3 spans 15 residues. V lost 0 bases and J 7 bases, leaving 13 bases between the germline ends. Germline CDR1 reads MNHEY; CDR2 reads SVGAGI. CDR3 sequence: CASSYSLGTWNEQFF. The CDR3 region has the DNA TGTGCCAGCAGTTACTCGCTGGGGACGTGGAATGAGCAGTTCTTC.

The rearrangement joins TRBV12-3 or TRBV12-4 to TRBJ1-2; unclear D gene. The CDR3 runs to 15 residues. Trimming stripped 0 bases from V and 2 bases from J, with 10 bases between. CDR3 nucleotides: TGTGCCAGCAGTTTAGCTAAGGGCACCAACTATGGCTACACCTTC. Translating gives CASSLAKGTNYGYTF.

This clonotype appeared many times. This CDR3 is CASRGQYYEQYF. The CDR3 coding sequence is TGTGCCAGCAGGGGACAGTACTACGAGCAGTACTTC. V gene TRBV27 combines with J gene TRBJ2-7; 7 bases agree with TRBD1. CDR3 length: 12 amino acids. The junction had 2 bases not matched to a gene; V was cut back by 6 bases and J by 3 bases. In germline, CDR1 is MNHEY, CDR2 SMNVEV (reference sequence).

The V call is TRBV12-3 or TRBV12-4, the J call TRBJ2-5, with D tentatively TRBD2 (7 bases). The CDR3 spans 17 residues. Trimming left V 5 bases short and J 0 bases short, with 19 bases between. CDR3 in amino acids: CASSPFGGGTYQETQYF. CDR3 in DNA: TGTGCCAGCAGTCCTTTTGGGGGGGGCACGTACCAAGAGACCCAGTACTTC.

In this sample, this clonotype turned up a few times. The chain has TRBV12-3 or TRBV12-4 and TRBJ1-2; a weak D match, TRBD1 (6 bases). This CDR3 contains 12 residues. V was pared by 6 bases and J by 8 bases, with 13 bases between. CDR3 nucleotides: TGTGCCAGCAGGGCAGGGGTGAGGGGCTACACCTTC. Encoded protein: CASRAGVRGYTF.

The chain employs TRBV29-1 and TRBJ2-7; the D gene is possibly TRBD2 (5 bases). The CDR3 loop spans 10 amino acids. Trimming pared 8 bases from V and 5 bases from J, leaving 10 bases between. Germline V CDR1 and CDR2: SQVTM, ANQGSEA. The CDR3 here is CSPGEDEQYF. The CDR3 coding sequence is TGCAGCCCCGGGGAAGACGAGCAGTACTTC.

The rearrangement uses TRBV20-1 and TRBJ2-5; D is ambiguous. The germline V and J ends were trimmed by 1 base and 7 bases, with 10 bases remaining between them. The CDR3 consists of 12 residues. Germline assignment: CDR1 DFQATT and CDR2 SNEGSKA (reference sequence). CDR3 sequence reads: CSARVGSGTQYF. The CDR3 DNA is TGCAGTGCTAGAGTGGGGTCTGGGACCCAGTACTTC.

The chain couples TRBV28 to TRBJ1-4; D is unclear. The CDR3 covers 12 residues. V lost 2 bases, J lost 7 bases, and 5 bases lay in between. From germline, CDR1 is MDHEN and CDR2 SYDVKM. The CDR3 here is CASSLRAEKLFF. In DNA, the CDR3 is TGTGCCAGCAGTTTAAGGGCTGAAAAACTGTTTTTT.